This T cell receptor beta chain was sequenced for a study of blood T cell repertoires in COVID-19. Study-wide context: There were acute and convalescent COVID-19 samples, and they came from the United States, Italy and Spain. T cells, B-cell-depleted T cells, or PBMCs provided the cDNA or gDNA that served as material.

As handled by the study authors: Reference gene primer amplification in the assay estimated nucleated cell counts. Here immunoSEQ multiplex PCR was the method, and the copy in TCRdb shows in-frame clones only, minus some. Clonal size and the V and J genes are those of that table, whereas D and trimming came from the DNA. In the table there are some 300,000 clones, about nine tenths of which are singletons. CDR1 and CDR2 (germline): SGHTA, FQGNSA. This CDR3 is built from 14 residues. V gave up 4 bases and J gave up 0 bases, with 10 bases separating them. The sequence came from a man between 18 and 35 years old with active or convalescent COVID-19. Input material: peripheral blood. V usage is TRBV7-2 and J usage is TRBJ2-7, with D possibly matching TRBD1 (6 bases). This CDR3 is CASSSGQSSYEQYF. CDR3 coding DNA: TGTGCCAGCAGCTCTGGACAGAGCTCCTACGAGCAGTACTTC.